These 22 T cell receptor beta chains originate from one sample sequenced in a study of radiotherapy plus CTLA-4 blockade in lung cancer. Data came from immunoSEQ multiplex PCR; TCRdb stores just in-frame clones and leaves some out. Here the sample spans 40,000 to 50,000 clones, 73% being singletons. The sequencing here drew on peripheral blood, taken from a patient treated with radiotherapy plus ipilimumab. Receptor source: a human donor with non-small cell lung cancer who had a complete response to radiotherapy plus ipilimumab.

The chain employs TRBV29-1 and TRBJ2-7; D is unresolved. The V gene's germline CDR1 is SQVTM and CDR2 ANQGSEA. The V end lost 3 bases, the J end lost 1 base, and 7 bases lay between the germline ends. The CDR3 spans 12 residues. The CDR3 DNA follows: TGCAGCGTTGATTCAGGTTCCTACGAGCAGTACTTC. Residues: CSVDSGSYEQYF.

This clone was observed once. The V and J genes are TRBV18 and TRBJ1-1; 8 positions match TRBD1. This CDR3 is built from 15 residues. After removal of 0 bases from V and 6 bases from J, the junction contained 6 bases not matched to a gene. Germline V CDR1 and CDR2: KGHSH, LQKENI. The DNA for the CDR3 is TGTGCCAGCTCACCACCGGCCTCAGGGGGCTCTGAAGCTTTCTTT. Translating gives CASSPPASGGSEAFF.

This clone appeared a few times. This chain joins TRBV7-8 and TRBJ2-5, with TRBD2 identical over 12 bases. CDR1 is SGHVS and CDR2 is FQNEAQ in the germline V gene. Trimming removed 3 bases from V and 2 bases from J; junction bases left unmatched: 4. CDR3 length: 16 amino acids. In DNA form, the CDR3 reads TGTGCCAGCAGCTTTCTTGGACTAGCGGGACAAGAGACCCAGTACTTC. It encodes CASSFLGLAGQETQYF.

The chain joins TRBV19 to TRBJ2-1; the match to TRBD1 covers 7 bases. CDR1 is LNHDA and CDR2 is SQIVND in the germline V gene (reference sequence). The CDR3 is 15 residues long. The V gene end was trimmed by 6 bases and the J gene end by 5 bases; junction bases not matched to a gene: 10. CDR3 sequence: CASRPGAGGHNEQFF. CDR3 in DNA: TGTGCCAGTAGACCCGGGGCAGGGGGTCACAATGAGCAGTTCTTC. Variable domain in full (rest from reference TRBV19 and TRBJ2-1): DGGITQSPKYLFRKEGQNVTLSCEQNLNHDAMYWYRQDPGQGLRLIYYSQIVNDFQKGDIAEGYSVSREKKESFPLTVTSAQKNPTAFYLCASRPGAGGHNEQFFGPGTRLTVL.

The rearrangement uses TRBV5-1 and TRBJ2-7; 10 bases agree with TRBD2. Trimming removed 3 bases from V and 2 bases from J; junction bases left unmatched: 5. Germline V gives CDR1 SGHRS, CDR2 YFSETQ. The CDR3 is 15 residues long. The chain's CDR3 is CASSSIAGGTYEQYF. CDR3 sequence (DNA): TGCGCCAGCAGCTCTATAGCGGGAGGTACCTACGAGCAGTACTTC.

This sequence joins TRBV5-5 and TRBJ2-7; perhaps TRBD2 as D (5 bases). The CDR3 contains 18 residues. Trimming cost V 0 bases and J 1 base, with 20 bases left between them. Germline-derived CDR1 and CDR2 are SGHKS and YYEKEE (reference sequence). The CDR3 region has the DNA TGTGCCAGCAGCTTGGTATTTCTAATTGCGGACTTTTCCTACGAGCAGTACTTC. Translated: CASSLVFLIADFSYEQYF.

The chain is built from TRBV6-5 and TRBJ1-5; TRBD1 matches 11 bases. Germline-derived CDR1 and CDR2 are MNHEY and SVGAGI. After removal of 6 bases from V and 4 bases from J, the junction contained 5 bases not matched to a gene. The CDR3 spans 15 residues. CDR3 residues: CASSRDRGENQPQHF. CDR3 DNA: TGTGCCAGCAGCCGGGACAGGGGGGAGAATCAGCCCCAGCATTTT.

In nucleotides, the CDR3 is TGCGCCAGCAGCTTGGGTTCGTTCACCGGGGAGCTGTTTTTT. Amino acids: CASSLGSFTGELFF. The chain links TRBV5-1 to TRBJ2-2; no reliable D call. Germline assignment: CDR1 SGHRS and CDR2 YFSETQ. This CDR3 comprises 14 residues. Trimming took 0 bases from V and 4 from J, leaving 7 bases between them.

V usage is TRBV27 and J usage is TRBJ2-5; TRBD2 matches at 13 bases. The J call may be faulty, since TRBJ2-7 better matches the DNA end. CDR1 and CDR2 (germline): MNHEY, SMNVEV (reference sequence). The CDR3 is 21 amino acids. This CDR3 reads CASSPGQGVIRTSGSSYEQYF. CDR3 in DNA: TGTGCCAGCAGCCCGGGACAGGGCGTTATTCGGACTAGCGGGAGTTCCTACGAGCAGTACTTC.

This clone came up once. The gene calls are TRBV19 and TRBJ2-1, with TRBD2 as a possible D gene (7 bases). Germline loops: CDR1 LNHDA, CDR2 SQIVND (reference sequence). Trimming removed 0 bases at V and 2 bases at J, with 14 bases between. This CDR3 region has 17 residues. The CDR3 nucleotides read TGTGCCAGTAGTATAGATCGACCCGGGGGGCCCTACAATGAGCAGTTCTTC. This codes for CASSIDRPGGPYNEQFF.

This chain links TRBV6-6 with TRBJ2-7, with 7 positions matching TRBD2. CDR1 is MNHNY, CDR2 SVGAGI, per germline (reference sequence). V dropped 2 bases and J dropped 3; count of bases not matched to a gene: 4. This CDR3 has 14 amino acids. In DNA, the CDR3 is TGTGCCAGCAGTTACGGTGGGACTATCTACGAGCAGTACTTC. Its protein is CASSYGGTIYEQYF.

The V gene is TRBV27, the J gene TRBJ2-1; 12 bases match TRBD2. Germline CDR1 is MNHEY and CDR2 is SMNVEV (reference sequence). CDR3 length: 16 residues. Losses at the gene ends were 5 bases for V and 9 bases for J; bases not matched to a gene: 11. In DNA, the CDR3 is TGTGCCAGCAGTCGACTAGCGGGAGAGTCGGTGGGTGAGCAGTTCTTC. Translating it yields CASSRLAGESVGEQFF.

The chain has TRBV7-9 and TRBJ2-2; 10 nucleotides agree with TRBD2. Trimming took 6 bases from V and 0 from J; bases not matched to a gene: 4. The CDR3 consists of 16 residues. CDR1 SEHNR and CDR2 FQNEAQ come from the germline V gene (reference sequence). The CDR3 loop is CASRAGGPPNTGELFF. As DNA, the CDR3 is TGTGCCAGCAGAGCGGGGGGGCCACCGAACACCGGGGAGCTGTTTTTT.

This clone was seen more than once but under ten times. J is TRBJ1-1 and V is TRBV10-3; the match to TRBD1 covers 7 bases. CDR3 length equals 15 residues. Trimming removed 7 bases from V and 4 bases from J; junction bases left unmatched: 12. CDR1 is ENHRY, CDR2 SYGVKD, per germline. The CDR3 loop reads CAITPGQITGTEAFF. The CDR3 bases are TGTGCCATCACCCCGGGACAGATAACTGGCACTGAAGCTTTCTTT.

The chain uses TRBV18 and TRBJ1-1; the D is unclear. Trimming took off 3 bases at V and 5 bases at J, with 25 bases between the two ends. This CDR3 comprises 18 residues. Germline CDR1 reads KGHSH; CDR2 reads LQKENI. In DNA, the CDR3 is TGTGCCAGCTCACCGCTAACCGGCTCAATGACAAGGTCGACTGAAGCTTTCTTT. This sequence encodes CASSPLTGSMTRSTEAFF.

The chain combines TRBV27 with TRBJ2-7, with D possibly TRBD2 on 5 matching bases. CDR3 size: 16 residues. Trimming removed 0 bases at V and 0 bases at J, with 12 bases between. CDR1 and CDR2 from the germline V gene are MNHEY and SMNVEV (reference sequence). The CDR3 spells CASSLSGGRASYEQYF. The CDR3 DNA reads as TGTGCCAGCAGTTTATCTGGCGGGCGGGCCTCCTACGAGCAGTACTTC.

This clone occurred a few times. The chain carries TRBV7-6 and TRBJ2-7; 11 positions agree with TRBD2. This CDR3 contains 14 residues. The germline V gene encodes CDR1 SGHVS and CDR2 FNYEAQ. V trimming: 5 bases; J trimming: 2 bases; junction bases outside the gene matches: 2. In DNA, the CDR3 is TGTGCCAGCAGCCTGGGACTAGCGGCCTACGAGCAGTACTTC. Translated, it gives CASSLGLAAYEQYF.

CDR3 amino acids: CAISESAYTMNTEAFF. The CDR3 nucleotides are TGTGCCATCAGTGAGTCGGCTTACACCATGAACACTGAAGCTTTCTTT. The rearrangement links TRBV10-3 to TRBJ1-1; D is undetermined. The CDR3 consists of 16 residues. The V end lost 0 bases, the J end lost 0 bases, and 11 bases lay between the germline ends. Germline lookup yields CDR1 ENHRY and CDR2 SYGVKD.

A few counts support this clone. CDR3 sequence (DNA): TGTGCCACCAGCGACAGAAGCACAGATACGCAGTATTTT. This sequence encodes CATSDRSTDTQYF. The rearrangement joins TRBV15 to TRBJ2-3, with a possible D match to TRBD1 (5 bases). Trimming took off 5 bases at V and 0 bases at J, with 6 bases between the two ends. The CDR3 is 13 amino acids. Germline assignment: CDR1 LNHNV and CDR2 YYDKDF (reference sequence).

The chain joins TRBV5-6 to TRBJ2-1, with D possibly being TRBD2 (5 bases). The germline V and J ends were trimmed by 0 bases and 0 bases, with 10 bases remaining between them. The CDR3 has 16 residues. Germline V gives CDR1 SGHDT, CDR2 YYEEEE. The CDR3: CASSLASGSSYNEQFF. CDR3 nucleotides: TGTGCCAGCAGCTTGGCGTCGGGGAGCTCCTACAATGAGCAGTTCTTC.

The chain carries TRBV10-3 and TRBJ2-1, with 8 bases fitting TRBD1. V dropped 3 bases and J dropped 10; count of bases not matched to a gene: 14. The germline CDR1 and CDR2 sequences are ENHRY and SYGVKD. The CDR3 contains 16 residues. The CDR3 DNA sequence: TGTGCCATCAGTGATATCGGACAGGGTAGAGGCATGGAGCAGTTCTTC. Translated: CAISDIGQGRGMEQFF.

CDR3 in DNA: TGTGCCAGCAGCACAGGGGGTGAAGGCTACACCTTC. It encodes CASSTGGEGYTF. The chain uses TRBV6-5 and TRBJ1-2; 8 bases line up with TRBD1. CDR3 length: 12 amino acids. The germline V gene has CDR1 MNHEY and CDR2 SVGAGI. The V gene end was trimmed by 6 bases and the J gene end by 8 bases; junction bases not matched to a gene: 5.